What follows are 26 T cell receptor beta chains derived from one specimen sequenced in a study of blood T cell repertoires in COVID-19. Generated by immunoSEQ multiplex PCR, the TCRdb table keeps only in-frame clones and is missing some. The data contain around 81,000 clones, around 80% of them singletons. Sequenced material: peripheral blood. The receptors come from a human donor in a cohort sampled during active COVID-19.

The chain links TRBV6-5 to TRBJ2-1; D unclear. V lost 7 bases and J 5 bases, leaving 6 bases between the germline ends. Germline assignment: CDR1 MNHEY and CDR2 SVGAGI. The CDR3 is made up of 11 amino acids. Here the CDR3 reads CASKTHNEQFF. DNA of the CDR3: TGTGCCAGCAAGACACACAATGAGCAGTTCTTC.

V usage is TRBV7-9 and J usage is TRBJ1-6; D is possibly TRBD1 (6 bases). The germline gives CDR1 SEHNR, CDR2 FQNEAQ (reference sequence). The CDR3 is 13 residues long. The V end was cut by 4 bases, the J end by 8 bases, with 9 bases between. The CDR3 DNA is TGTGCCAGCAGCTCGACAGGAGATTCACCCCTCCACTTT. It specifies CASSSTGDSPLHF.

This chain connects TRBV6-6 to TRBJ2-2, with 7 bases aligning to TRBD2. Trimming removed 10 bases from V and 6 bases from J; junction bases left unmatched: 5. The germline gives CDR1 MNHNY, CDR2 SVGAGI (reference sequence). The CDR3 sequence is 12 residues long. The CDR3: CATREVAGELFF. CDR3 coding DNA: TGTGCCACCCGGGAGGTGGCCGGGGAGCTGTTTTTT.

V usage is TRBV4-3 and J usage is TRBJ2-5; 11 nucleotides line up with TRBD2. In germline, CDR1 is LGHNA, CDR2 YSLEER. The CDR3 is made up of 17 amino acids. J was trimmed by 5 bases and V by 0 bases; bases with no gene match: 8. CDR3 sequence reads: CASSQDRSASGGETQYF. CDR3 DNA sequence: TGCGCCAGCAGCCAAGATCGATCGGCTAGCGGGGGGGAGACCCAGTACTTC.

This rearrangement joins TRBV21-1 to TRBJ2-7; no DNA check was done on the table's D call, TRBD1. TRBV21-1 has pseudogene status. The CDR3 is 15 residues long. CDR3 in amino acids: CASSKGAATGPEQYF. The CDR3 DNA is TGTGCCAGCAGCAAAGGGGCCGCGACAGGGCCCGAGCAGTACTTC.

This chain joins TRBV3-1 (or the pseudogene TRBV3-2) and TRBJ2-3; 14 nucleotides match TRBD2. The trim removed 4 bases at V and 1 base at J, leaving 4 bases unmatched. Germline-derived CDR1 and CDR2 are LGHDT and YNNKEL (reference sequence). The CDR3 is made up of 17 amino acids. The CDR3 loop reads CASSRTSGGRGTDTQYF. CDR3 coding DNA: TGTGCCAGCAGCCGGACTAGCGGGGGGCGGGGCACAGATACGCAGTATTTT.

This clone has just one count. The chain uses TRBV7-3 and TRBJ1-2; a weak D match, TRBD1 (6 bases). The germline CDR1 and CDR2 sequences are SGHTA and FQGTGA. The V gene lost 1 base and the J gene lost 2 bases, with 8 bases spanning the gap. The CDR3 has 14 amino acids. CDR3 region: CASSLKGENYGYTF. Here the CDR3 DNA reads TGTGCCAGCAGCTTAAAGGGGGAGAACTATGGCTACACCTTC. Full variable domain (outside the CDR3, taken from reference TRBV7-3 and TRBJ1-2): GAGVSQTPSNKVTEKGKYVELRCDPISGHTALYWYRQSLGQGPEFLIYFQGTGAADDSGLPNDRFFAVRPEGSVSTLKIQRTERGDSAVYLCASSLKGENYGYTFGSGTRLTVV.

This clone was observed once. V gene TRBV6-1 combines with J gene TRBJ1-4; D perhaps matches TRBD1 (6 bases). The CDR3 loop spans 15 amino acids. Germline V gene data show CDR1 as MNHNS and CDR2 as SASEGT. The V gene lost 3 bases and the J gene lost 1 base, with 9 bases spanning the gap. The CDR3 nucleotides read TGTGCCAGCAGTGAGGGGGCGAGAACTAATGAAAAACTGTTTTTT. This encodes CASSEGARTNEKLFF.

V and J are TRBV2 and TRBJ1-1, with 10 bases that match TRBD1. The CDR3 spans 17 residues. Looked up from germline, CDR1 is SNHLY and CDR2 is FYNNEI. The trim removed 5 bases at V and 2 bases at J, leaving 11 bases unmatched. CDR3 in DNA: TGTGCCAGCAGTCCCCGACAGGGGGCTGCCTCAAACACTGAAGCTTTCTTT. It codes for CASSPRQGAASNTEAFF.

This clone was recorded a few times. V gene TRBV7-9 combines with J gene TRBJ1-2, with TRBD1 matching 8 bases. Germline V lookup: CDR1 SEHNR, CDR2 FQNEAQ (reference sequence). J gave up 7 bases and V 4 bases, and 2 bases lay outside the gene matches. The CDR3 sequence is 12 residues long. DNA for the CDR3: TGTGCCAGCAGCTCGACAGGGGTTGGCTACACCTTC. Residues: CASSSTGVGYTF.

This rearrangement joins TRBV2 to TRBJ1-5, with D possibly TRBD1 on 6 matching bases. The germline CDR1 and CDR2 sequences are SNHLY and FYNNEI. V lost 7 bases and J lost 5, with 15 bases in between. The CDR3 covers 14 residues. The CDR3 loop is CASIDQGMHQPQHF. Written as DNA, the CDR3 is TGTGCCAGCATAGACCAGGGGATGCATCAGCCCCAGCATTTT.

The chain uses TRBV11-3 and TRBJ2-5; D uncertain. CDR3 length: 13 residues. Germline-derived CDR1 and CDR2 are SGHNT and YENEEA. V was clipped by 5 bases and J by 1 base, with 8 bases between them. CDR3 DNA sequence: TGTGCCAGCAGCACAACACCCCAAGAGACCCAGTACTTC. This translates into CASSTTPQETQYF.

The rearrangement joins TRBV4-1 to TRBJ1-5; TRBD1 aligns across 7 bases. Germline CDR1 reads MGHRA; CDR2 reads YSYEKL. The J segment lost 4 bases and the V segment lost 1 base, leaving 4 bases of the junction unmatched. The CDR3 extends over 15 amino acids. The CDR3 here is CASSQGGQRNQPQHF. The CDR3 DNA sequence: TGCGCCAGCAGCCAAGGGGGACAGAGAAATCAGCCCCAGCATTTT.

The J gene is TRBJ2-7, the V gene TRBV6-1, with D possibly TRBD2 on 6 matching bases. Trimming stripped 2 bases from V and 2 bases from J, with 19 bases between. The CDR3 loop spans 17 amino acids. Germline V lookup: CDR1 MNHNS, CDR2 SASEGT. CDR3 in DNA: TGTGCCAGCAGTGAATGGGGTTCAGCGGGCCGGCCCTACGAGCAGTACTTC. It encodes CASSEWGSAGRPYEQYF.

CDR3 region: CASSPAGTGDTQYF. The CDR3 bases are TGTGCCAGCAGCCCCGCGGGTACAGGGGATACGCAGTATTTT. The chain couples TRBV7-8 to TRBJ2-3, with D tentatively TRBD1 (6 bases). This CDR3 comprises 14 residues. V was trimmed by 5 bases and J by 6 bases, leaving 15 bases between them. Germline CDR1 is SGHVS and CDR2 is FQNEAQ.

The rearrangement uses TRBV25-1 and TRBJ1-2; TRBD1 is a possible D gene (6 bases). V lost 2 bases, J lost 4 bases, and 14 bases lay in between. CDR1 is MGHDK and CDR2 is SYGVNS in the germline V gene. The CDR3 has 15 residues. The CDR3 loop is CASSEGGGQAYGYTF. As DNA, the CDR3 is TGTGCCAGCAGTGAAGGCGGGGGGCAGGCCTATGGCTACACCTTC.

The chain carries TRBV18 and TRBJ2-7, with 9 nucleotides matching TRBD1. The CDR3 has 14 amino acids. Germline-derived CDR1 and CDR2 are KGHSH and LQKENI. The trim removed 2 bases at V and 4 bases at J, leaving 3 bases unmatched. This CDR3 is CASSPEDRGYEQYF. The CDR3 DNA reads TGTGCCAGCTCACCAGAGGACAGGGGATACGAGCAGTACTTC.

This chain joins TRBV4-3 and TRBJ1-1; the D is unclear. The CDR3 spans 17 residues. The germline V gene encodes CDR1 LGHNA and CDR2 YSLEER. Trimming removed 0 bases at V and 1 base at J, with 15 bases between. The CDR3 loop reads CASSQEITPGANTEAFF. Here the CDR3 DNA reads TGCGCCAGCAGCCAAGAGATTACGCCGGGAGCGAACACTGAAGCTTTCTTT.

J is TRBJ2-1 and V is TRBV19; D uncertain. V was pared by 8 bases and J by 0 bases, with 11 bases between. This CDR3 has 14 residues. Germline CDR1 and CDR2: LNHDA and SQIVND (reference sequence). The chain's CDR3 is CASVKDSSYNEQFF. Here the CDR3 DNA reads TGTGCCAGTGTTAAAGATAGCTCCTACAATGAGCAGTTCTTC. Complete variable domain (other parts from reference TRBV19 and TRBJ2-1): DGGITQSPKYLFRKEGQNVTLSCEQNLNHDAMYWYRQDPGQGLRLIYYSQIVNDFQKGDIAEGYSVSREKKESFPLTVTSAQKNPTAFYLCASVKDSSYNEQFFGPGTRLTVL.

This chain uses TRBV6-5 with TRBJ2-3; D might be TRBD1 (6 bases). Trimming left V 0 bases short and J 0 bases short, with 7 bases between. CDR3 length: 15 amino acids. Germline CDR1 and CDR2: MNHEY and SVGAGI. The CDR3 sequence is CASSYSGGSTDTQYF. The CDR3 nucleotides are TGTGCCAGCAGTTACTCAGGGGGTAGCACAGATACGCAGTATTTT.

The gene calls are TRBV20-1 and TRBJ2-7; 8 positions agree with TRBD2. Germline loops: CDR1 DFQATT, CDR2 SNEGSKA (reference sequence). The CDR3 covers 14 residues. The V gene end was trimmed by 3 bases and the J gene end by 2 bases; junction bases not matched to a gene: 6. Written as DNA, the CDR3 is TGCAGTGCTAGTTTAACTAGCGGCCCCTACGAGCAGTACTTC. This encodes CSASLTSGPYEQYF.

The chain couples TRBV15 to TRBJ2-7; D is unresolved. Germline CDR1 is LNHNV and CDR2 is YYDKDF (reference sequence). V was cut by 1 base and J by 3 bases, with 4 bases left in between. The CDR3 loop spans 12 amino acids. CDR3 coding DNA: TGTGCCACCAGCAGAGGCGGCTACGAGCAGTACTTC. It encodes CATSRGGYEQYF.

This clone was counted only a few times. The chain is built from TRBV7-9 and TRBJ1-6; weak D call: TRBD1 (6 bases). The CDR3 sequence is 16 residues long. Looked up from germline, CDR1 is SEHNR and CDR2 is FQNEAQ (reference sequence). CDR3 bases: TGTGCGGTCCCGCAGGGGTCAAGCTCCTATAATTCACCCCTCCACTTT. Translating it yields CAVPQGSSSYNSPLHF.

The chain couples TRBV11-2 to TRBJ1-1; D might be TRBD1 (5 bases). Germline assignment: CDR1 SGHAT and CDR2 FQNNGV. The V end was cut by 6 bases, the J end by 3 bases, with 11 bases between. This CDR3 contains 13 residues. CDR3 DNA: TGTGCCAGCAGTTTCGGCAGGGACACTGAAGCTTTCTTT. It yields the protein CASSFGRDTEAFF.

The rearrangement links TRBV6-5 to TRBJ2-5, with a weak D call TRBD1 (8 bases). Germline CDR1 is MNHEY and CDR2 is SVGAGI. The CDR3 totals 14 residues. Trimming took 9 bases from V and 4 from J, leaving 18 bases between them. The CDR3 spells CASSGGREGETQYF. The DNA for the CDR3 is TGTGCCAGTTCAGGGGGCAGGGAGGGAGAGACCCAGTACTTC.

This rearrangement joins TRBV29-1 to TRBJ1-5; D is undetermined. V lost 4 bases, J lost 5 bases, and 12 bases lay in between. In germline, CDR1 is SQVTM, CDR2 ANQGSEA. The CDR3 length is 13 residues. The CDR3 DNA reads TGCAGCGTTGGTGCGGGGTGGGATCAGCCCCAGCATTTT. It encodes CSVGAGWDQPQHF. Full variable domain (missing parts from reference TRBV29-1 and TRBJ1-5): SAVISQKPSRDICQRGTSLTIQCQVDSQVTMMFWYRQQPGQSLTLIATANQGSEATYESGFVIDKFPISRPNLTFSTLTVSNMSPEDSSIYLCSVGAGWDQPQHFGDGTRLSIL.